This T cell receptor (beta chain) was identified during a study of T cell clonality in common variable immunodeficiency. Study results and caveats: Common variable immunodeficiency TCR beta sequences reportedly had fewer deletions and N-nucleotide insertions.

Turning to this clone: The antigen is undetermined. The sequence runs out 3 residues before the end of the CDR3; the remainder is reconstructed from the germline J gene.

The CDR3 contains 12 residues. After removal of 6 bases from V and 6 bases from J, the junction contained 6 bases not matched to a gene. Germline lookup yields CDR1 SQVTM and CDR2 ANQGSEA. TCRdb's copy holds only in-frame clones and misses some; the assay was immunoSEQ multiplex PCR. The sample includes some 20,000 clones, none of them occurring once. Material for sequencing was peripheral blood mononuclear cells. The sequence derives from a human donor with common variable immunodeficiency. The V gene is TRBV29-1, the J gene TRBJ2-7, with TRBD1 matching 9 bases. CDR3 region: CSVGDRAGEQYF. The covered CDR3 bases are TGCAGCGTCGGGGACAGGGCGGGCGAG.